The rows below give T cell receptor beta chains drawn from one sample of a study of identifying expanded T cells in peripheral blood. This table comes from immunoSEQ multiplex PCR, and its TCRdb copy is limited to in-frame clones, with some not included. This table holds around 130,000 clones, approximately 86% found once. Sequencing used blood. The receptors stem from a person aged 18 to 75 in good health. Both conserved end residues are part of each CDR3. Each record gives: V gene, clone size, J gene, D gene, CDR3 protein, CDR3 DNA. A D gene is named only where the DNA matches it firmly. Expanded clones are given a class, and other clones once, few, many or no size at all.

TRBV29-1	.	TRBJ1-1	TRBD1	CSVASGGVNTEAFF	TGCAGCGTCGCTTCAGGGGGAGTAAATACTGAAGCTTTCTTT
TRBV19	once	TRBJ2-7	.	CASTSDRWAYEQYF	TGTGCCAGTACTTCAGACAGGTGGGCCTACGAGCAGTACTTC
TRBV19	.	TRBJ2-5	.	CASRAGGGLLETQYF	TGTGCCAGTAGGGCCGGTGGAGGGTTGTTGGAGACCCAGTACTTC
TRBV5-1	.	TRBJ1-2	.	CASSLGRGYGYTF	TGCGCCAGCAGCTTGGGCCGGGGTTATGGCTACACCTTC
TRBV25-1	.	TRBJ1-3	.	CASSSPWSSGNTIYF	TGTGCCAGCAGTTCCCCGTGGAGCTCTGGAAACACCATATATTTT
TRBV28	.	TRBJ2-3	.	CASSDPADTQYF	TGTGCCAGCAGTGACCCCGCAGATACGCAGTATTTT
TRBV4-2	.	TRBJ2-7	.	CASSPTGAYEQYF	TGTGCCAGCAGCCCTACTGGGGCCTACGAGCAGTACTTC
TRBV18	.	TRBJ2-1	.	CASSPGGGNEQFF	TGTGCCAGCTCACCAGGGGGCGGGAACGAGCAGTTCTTC
TRBV4-1	.	TRBJ1-5	TRBD1	CASKTGTDSNQPQHF	TGCGCCAGCAAGACCGGGACAGATAGCAATCAGCCCCAGCATTTT
TRBV2	few	TRBJ2-1	.	CASRASALNEQFF	TGTGCCAGCCGGGCTAGCGCGCTCAATGAGCAGTTCTTC
TRBV4-1	.	TRBJ2-1	.	CASCNDVNSYNEQFF	TGCGCCAGCTGCAACGACGTGAACTCCTACAATGAGCAGTTCTTC
TRBV5-1	.	TRBJ2-7	.	CASSPGSGGVKDEQYF	TGCGCCAGCAGCCCAGGGTCGGGCGGGGTGAAAGACGAGCAGTACTTC
TRBV5-1	.	TRBJ2-7	.	CASSSPQGHEQYF	TGCGCCAGCAGCTCACCACAGGGCCACGAGCAGTACTTC
TRBV12-5	.	TRBJ1-1	.	CASGLSGATEAFF	TGTGCTAGTGGTTTGTCAGGGGCGACTGAAGCTTTCTTT
TRBV5-7	.	TRBJ2-7	TRBD1	CASSWGRTGGEGEQYF	TGTGCCAGCAGCTGGGGGAGAACAGGGGGAGAAGGCGAGCAGTACTTC
TRBV20-1	once	TRBJ2-7	.	CSSGTPYEQYF	TGCAGTTCCGGGACCCCCTACGAGCAGTACTTC
TRBV4-1	few	TRBJ2-7	.	CASSQGEVEQYF	TGCGCCAGCAGCCAAGGGGAGGTTGAGCAGTACTTC
TRBV11-3	.	TRBJ2-2	TRBD2	CASSLVSGGPGELFF	TGTGCCAGCAGCTTAGTTTCGGGAGGGCCCGGGGAGCTGTTTTTT
TRBV28	.	TRBJ2-5	.	CASSFLGGVPQETQYF	TGTGCCAGCAGTTTCCTTGGTGGGGTACCACAAGAGACCCAGTACTTC
TRBV5-4	.	TRBJ2-1	TRBD2	CASSSQAGAYNEQFF	TGTGCCAGCAGCTCTCAAGCGGGGGCGTACAATGAGCAGTTCTTC
TRBV21-1	.	TRBJ2-5	.	CASSPRTRVPLGETQYF	TGTGCCAGCAGCCCCCGGACGAGGGTCCCTCTGGGGGAGACCCAGTACTTC
TRBV7-7	.	TRBJ2-3	.	CASSLGFGDTQYF	TGTGCCAGCAGCCTGGGATTTGGGGATACGCAGTATTTT
TRBV4-3	.	TRBJ2-3	.	CASSGQPGDTQYF	TGCGCCAGCAGCGGTCAGCCTGGAGATACGCAGTATTTT
TRBV28	once	TRBJ2-1	.	CASMDSMTEYNEQFF	TGTGCCAGCATGGATTCAATGACTGAATACAATGAGCAGTTCTTC
TRBV4-3	.	TRBJ1-4	.	CASSQERGAHEKLFF	TGCGCCAGCAGCCAAGAGAGGGGGGCTCATGAAAAACTGTTTTTT
TRBV6-5	.	TRBJ2-7	.	CASRDRYEQYF	TGTGCCAGCAGAGATCGCTACGAGCAGTACTTC
TRBV11-2	.	TRBJ2-1	.	CASSRGLEQFF	TGTGCCAGCAGTAGAGGGTTGGAGCAGTTCTTC
TRBV11-2	.	TRBJ2-7	TRBD2	CASKGLAESYEQYF	TGTGCCAGCAAGGGGCTAGCGGAATCCTACGAGCAGTACTTC
TRBV15	few	TRBJ1-1	.	CATSRVFSTEAFF	TGTGCCACCAGCAGAGTCTTCAGCACTGAAGCTTTCTTT